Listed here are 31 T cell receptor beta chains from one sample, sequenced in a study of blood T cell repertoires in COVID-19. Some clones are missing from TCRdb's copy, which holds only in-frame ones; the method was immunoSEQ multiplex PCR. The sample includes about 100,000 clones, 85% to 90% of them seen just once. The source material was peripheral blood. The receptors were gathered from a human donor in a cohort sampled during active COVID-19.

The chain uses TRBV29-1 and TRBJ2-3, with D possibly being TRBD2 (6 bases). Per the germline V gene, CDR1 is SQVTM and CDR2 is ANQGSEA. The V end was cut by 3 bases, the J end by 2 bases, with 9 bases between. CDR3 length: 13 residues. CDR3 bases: TGCAGCGTTGAGGGCGGGGACACAGATACGCAGTATTTT. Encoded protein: CSVEGGDTDTQYF.

For the CDR3, the DNA is TGTGCCAGCAGTCATCCGGGACAGGGCAGAAGGGAGCTGTTTTTT. Amino acids: CASSHPGQGRRELFF. V and J are TRBV6-5 and TRBJ2-2; 9 nucleotides match TRBD1. Germline-derived CDR1 and CDR2 are MNHEY and SVGAGI. V lost 5 bases and J lost 9; bases outside the gene matches: 10. The CDR3 is made up of 15 amino acids.

CDR3 sequence reads: CASSLASAGAANYGYTF. CDR3 in DNA: TGTGCCAGCAGCTTGGCCTCAGCTGGGGCCGCCAACTATGGCTACACCTTC. The genes are TRBV5-5 and TRBJ1-2; a possible D gene is TRBD1 (5 bases). Trimming stripped 0 bases from V and 2 bases from J, with 17 bases between. The CDR3 is made up of 17 amino acids. Germline loops: CDR1 SGHKS, CDR2 YYEKEE (reference sequence). Drawing the rest from reference TRBV5-5 and TRBJ1-2, the complete variable domain is DAGVTQSPTHLIKTRGQQVTLRCSPISGHKSVSWYQQVLGQGPQFIFQYYEKEERGRGNFPDRFSARQFPNYSSELNVNALLLGDSALYLCASSLASAGAANYGYTFGSGTRLTVV.

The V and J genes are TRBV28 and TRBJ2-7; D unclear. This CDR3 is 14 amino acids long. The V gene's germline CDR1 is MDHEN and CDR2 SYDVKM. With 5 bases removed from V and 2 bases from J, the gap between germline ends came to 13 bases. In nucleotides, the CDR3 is TGTGCCAGCAGTCCCGTGGGCAGGCCCTACGAGCAGTACTTC. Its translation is CASSPVGRPYEQYF.

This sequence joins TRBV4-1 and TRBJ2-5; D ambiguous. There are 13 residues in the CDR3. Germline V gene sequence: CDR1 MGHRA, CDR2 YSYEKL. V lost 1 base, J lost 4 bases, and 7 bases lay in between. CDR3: CASSQVVGETQYF. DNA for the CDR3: TGCGCCAGCAGCCAAGTAGTTGGAGAGACCCAGTACTTC.

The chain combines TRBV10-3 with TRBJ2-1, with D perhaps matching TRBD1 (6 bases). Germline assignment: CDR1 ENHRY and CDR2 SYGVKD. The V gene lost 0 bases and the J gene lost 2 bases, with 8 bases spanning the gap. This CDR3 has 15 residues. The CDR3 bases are TGTGCCATCAGTGAGTCGAGGACAGCCTACAATGAGCAGTTCTTC. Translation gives CAISESRTAYNEQFF.

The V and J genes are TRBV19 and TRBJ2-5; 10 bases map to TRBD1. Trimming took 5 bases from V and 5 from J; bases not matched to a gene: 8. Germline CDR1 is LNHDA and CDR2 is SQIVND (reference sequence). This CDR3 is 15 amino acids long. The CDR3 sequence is CASSSRQGAGETQYF. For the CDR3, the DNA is TGTGCCAGTAGTTCCCGACAGGGGGCGGGGGAGACCCAGTACTTC. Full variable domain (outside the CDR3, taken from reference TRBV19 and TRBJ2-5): DGGITQSPKYLFRKEGQNVTLSCEQNLNHDAMYWYRQDPGQGLRLIYYSQIVNDFQKGDIAEGYSVSREKKESFPLTVTSAQKNPTAFYLCASSSRQGAGETQYFGPGTRLLVL.

The CDR3 sequence is CASSASTSSYNEQFF. As DNA, the CDR3 is TGTGCCAGCTCAGCATCGACAAGCTCCTACAATGAGCAGTTCTTC. The chain couples TRBV18 to TRBJ2-1; D not certain. The CDR3 is made up of 15 amino acids. Trimming left V 5 bases short and J 0 bases short, with 11 bases between. Germline V gene sequence: CDR1 KGHSH, CDR2 LQKENI.

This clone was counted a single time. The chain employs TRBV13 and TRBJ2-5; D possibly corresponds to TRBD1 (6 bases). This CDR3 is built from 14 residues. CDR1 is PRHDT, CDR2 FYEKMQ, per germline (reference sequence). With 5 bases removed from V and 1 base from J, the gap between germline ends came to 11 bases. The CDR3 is CASSPWTVQETQYF. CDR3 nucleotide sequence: TGTGCCAGCAGCCCTTGGACAGTCCAAGAGACCCAGTACTTC.

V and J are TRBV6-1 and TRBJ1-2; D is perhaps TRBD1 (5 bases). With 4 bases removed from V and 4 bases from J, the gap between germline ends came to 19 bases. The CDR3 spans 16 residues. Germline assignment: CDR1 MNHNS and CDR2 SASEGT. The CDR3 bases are TGTGCCAGCAGTGGCCCCCTTAGACAGACCAGCTATGGCTACACCTTC. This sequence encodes CASSGPLRQTSYGYTF.

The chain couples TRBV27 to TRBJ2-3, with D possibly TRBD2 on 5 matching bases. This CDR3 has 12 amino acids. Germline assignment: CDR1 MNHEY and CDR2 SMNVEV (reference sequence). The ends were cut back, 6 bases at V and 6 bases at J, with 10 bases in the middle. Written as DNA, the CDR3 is TGTGCCAGCAGGCGGGTAGCGGATACGCAGTATTTT. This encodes CASRRVADTQYF.

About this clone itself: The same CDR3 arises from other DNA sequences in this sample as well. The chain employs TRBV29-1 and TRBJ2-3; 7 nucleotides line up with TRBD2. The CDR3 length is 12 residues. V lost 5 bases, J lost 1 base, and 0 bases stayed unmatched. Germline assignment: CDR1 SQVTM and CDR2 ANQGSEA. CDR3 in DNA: TGCAGCGTTAGCGGGGGCACAGATACGCAGTATTTT. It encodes CSVSGGTDTQYF.

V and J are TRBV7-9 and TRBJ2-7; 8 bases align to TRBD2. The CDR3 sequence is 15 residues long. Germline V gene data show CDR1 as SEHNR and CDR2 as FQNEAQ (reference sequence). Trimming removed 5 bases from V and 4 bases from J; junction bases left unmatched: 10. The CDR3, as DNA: TGTGCCAGCAGCGGGGCGGGGGGCATCGATTACGAGCAGTACTTC. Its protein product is CASSGAGGIDYEQYF.

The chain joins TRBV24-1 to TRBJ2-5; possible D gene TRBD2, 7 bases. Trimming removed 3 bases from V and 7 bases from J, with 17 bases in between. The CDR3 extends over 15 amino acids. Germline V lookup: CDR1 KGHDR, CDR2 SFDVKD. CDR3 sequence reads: CATSDAGASGGTQYF. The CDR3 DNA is TGTGCCACCAGTGATGCGGGGGCCTCTGGGGGGACCCAGTACTTC.

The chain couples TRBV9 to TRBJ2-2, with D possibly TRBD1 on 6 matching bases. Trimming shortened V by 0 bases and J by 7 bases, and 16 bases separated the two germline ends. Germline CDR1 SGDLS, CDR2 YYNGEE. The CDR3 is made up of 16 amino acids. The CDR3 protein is CASSVGVGGLFGELFF. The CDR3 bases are TGTGCCAGCAGCGTAGGGGTAGGGGGTCTTTTCGGGGAGCTGTTTTTT.

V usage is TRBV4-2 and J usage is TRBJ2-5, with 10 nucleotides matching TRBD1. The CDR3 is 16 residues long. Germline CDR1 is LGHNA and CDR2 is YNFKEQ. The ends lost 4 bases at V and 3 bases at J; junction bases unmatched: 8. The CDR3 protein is CASSRSGTGAKETQYF. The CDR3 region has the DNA TGTGCCAGCAGCCGCTCCGGGACAGGGGCAAAAGAGACCCAGTACTTC.

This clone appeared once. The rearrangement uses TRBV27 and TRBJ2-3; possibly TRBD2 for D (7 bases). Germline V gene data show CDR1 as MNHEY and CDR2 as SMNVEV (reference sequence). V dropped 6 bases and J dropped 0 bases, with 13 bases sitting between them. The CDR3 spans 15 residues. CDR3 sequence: CASSPRGGSTDTQYF. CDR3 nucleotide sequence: TGTGCCAGCAGCCCCAGGGGAGGGAGCACAGATACGCAGTATTTT.

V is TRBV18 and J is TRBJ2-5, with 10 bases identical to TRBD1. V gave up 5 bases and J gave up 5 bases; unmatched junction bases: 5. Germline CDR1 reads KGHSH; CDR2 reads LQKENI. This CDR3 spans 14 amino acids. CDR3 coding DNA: TGTGCCAGCTCAACCGGGACAGGGGTTGAGACCCAGTACTTC. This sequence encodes CASSTGTGVETQYF. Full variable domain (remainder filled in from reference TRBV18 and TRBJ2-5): NAGVMQNPRHLVRRRGQEARLRCSPMKGHSHVYWYRQLPEEGLKFMVYLQKENIIDESGMPKERFSAEFPKEGPSILRIQQVVRGDSAAYFCASSTGTGVETQYFGPGTRLLVL.

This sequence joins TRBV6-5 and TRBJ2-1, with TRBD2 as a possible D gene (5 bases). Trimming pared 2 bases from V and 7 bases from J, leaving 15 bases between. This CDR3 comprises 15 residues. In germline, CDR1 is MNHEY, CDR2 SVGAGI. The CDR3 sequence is CASSYESLAVNEQFF. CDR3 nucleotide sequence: TGTGCCAGCAGTTACGAATCCCTAGCCGTGAATGAGCAGTTCTTC.

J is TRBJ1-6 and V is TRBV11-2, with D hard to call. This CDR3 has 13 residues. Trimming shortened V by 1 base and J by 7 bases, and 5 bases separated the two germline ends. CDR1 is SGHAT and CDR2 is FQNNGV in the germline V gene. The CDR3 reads CASSLALNSPLHF. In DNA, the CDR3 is TGTGCCAGCAGCTTAGCCCTCAATTCACCCCTCCACTTT.

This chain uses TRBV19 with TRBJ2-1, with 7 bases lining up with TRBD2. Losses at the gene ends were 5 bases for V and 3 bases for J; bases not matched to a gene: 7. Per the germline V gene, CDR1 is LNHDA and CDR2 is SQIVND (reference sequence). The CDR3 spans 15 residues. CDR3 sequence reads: CASSPTWGGYNEQFF. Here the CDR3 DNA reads TGTGCCAGTAGTCCCACTTGGGGGGGCTACAATGAGCAGTTCTTC. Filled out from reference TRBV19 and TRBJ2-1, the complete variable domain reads DGGITQSPKYLFRKEGQNVTLSCEQNLNHDAMYWYRQDPGQGLRLIYYSQIVNDFQKGDIAEGYSVSREKKESFPLTVTSAQKNPTAFYLCASSPTWGGYNEQFFGPGTRLTVL.

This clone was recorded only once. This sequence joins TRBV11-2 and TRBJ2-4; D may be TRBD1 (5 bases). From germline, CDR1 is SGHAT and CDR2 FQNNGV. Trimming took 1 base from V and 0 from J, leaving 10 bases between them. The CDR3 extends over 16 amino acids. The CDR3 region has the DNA TGTGCCAGCAGCTTAGTTTCAGGGTTAGCCAAAAACATTCAGTACTTC. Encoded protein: CASSLVSGLAKNIQYF. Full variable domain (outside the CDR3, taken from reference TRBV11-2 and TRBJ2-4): EAGVAQSPRYKIIEKRQSVAFWCNPISGHATLYWYQQILGQGPKLLIQFQNNGVVDDSQLPKDRFSAERLKGVDSTLKIQPAKLEDSAVYLCASSLVSGLAKNIQYFGAGTRLSVL.

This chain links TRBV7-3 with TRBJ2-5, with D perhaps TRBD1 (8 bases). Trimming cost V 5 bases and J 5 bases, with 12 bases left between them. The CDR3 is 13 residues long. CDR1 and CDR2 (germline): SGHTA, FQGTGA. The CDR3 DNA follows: TGTGCCAGCAGCGGACAGGGAGGGGAGACCCAGTACTTC. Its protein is CASSGQGGETQYF.

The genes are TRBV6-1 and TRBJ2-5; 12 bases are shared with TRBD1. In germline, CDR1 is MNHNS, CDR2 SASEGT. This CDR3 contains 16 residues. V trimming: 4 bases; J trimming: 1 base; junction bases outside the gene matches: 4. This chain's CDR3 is CASSGRDRGLQETQYF. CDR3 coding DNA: TGTGCCAGCAGTGGCCGGGACAGGGGGCTCCAAGAGACCCAGTACTTC.

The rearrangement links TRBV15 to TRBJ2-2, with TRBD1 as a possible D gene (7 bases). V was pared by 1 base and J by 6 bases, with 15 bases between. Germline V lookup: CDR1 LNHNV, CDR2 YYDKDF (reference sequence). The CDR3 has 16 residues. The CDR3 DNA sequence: TGTGCCACCAGCAGAGCGCGGGACAGACCCCCCGGGGAGCTGTTTTTT. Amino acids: CATSRARDRPPGELFF.

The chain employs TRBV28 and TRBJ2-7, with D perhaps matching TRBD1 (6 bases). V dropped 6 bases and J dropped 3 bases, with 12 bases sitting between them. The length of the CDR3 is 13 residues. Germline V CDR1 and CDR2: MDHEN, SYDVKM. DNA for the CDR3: TGTGCCAGCAGCCCGAGGGGACACTACGAGCAGTACTTC. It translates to CASSPRGHYEQYF.

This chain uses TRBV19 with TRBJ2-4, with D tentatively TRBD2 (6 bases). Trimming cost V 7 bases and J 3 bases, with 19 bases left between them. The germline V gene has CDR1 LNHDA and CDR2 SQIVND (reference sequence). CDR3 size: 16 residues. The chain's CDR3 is CASTRDSIGGKNIQYF. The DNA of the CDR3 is TGTGCCAGTACGCGGGACTCCATCGGGGGCAAAAACATTCAGTACTTC.

The CDR3 sequence is CASSVGGTDNEQFF. CDR3 bases: TGTGCCAGCAGTGTGGGCGGGACCGACAATGAGCAGTTCTTC. This chain joins TRBV2 and TRBJ2-1; a weak D match, TRBD2 (6 bases). The CDR3 runs to 14 residues. CDR1 SNHLY and CDR2 FYNNEI come from the germline V gene. V lost 4 bases and J lost 5, with 12 bases in between.

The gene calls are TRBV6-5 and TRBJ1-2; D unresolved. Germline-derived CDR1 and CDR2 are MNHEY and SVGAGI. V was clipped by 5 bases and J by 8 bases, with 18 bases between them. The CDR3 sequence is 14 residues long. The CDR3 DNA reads TGTGCCAGCAGTCTGGAGAGGGCCCGCATAGGCTACACCTTC. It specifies CASSLERARIGYTF.

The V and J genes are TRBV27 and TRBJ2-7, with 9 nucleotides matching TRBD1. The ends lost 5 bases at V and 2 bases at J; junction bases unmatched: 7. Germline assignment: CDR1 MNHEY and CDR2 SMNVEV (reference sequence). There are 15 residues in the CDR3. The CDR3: CASSEGQGITYEQYF. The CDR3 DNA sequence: TGTGCCAGCAGTGAAGGACAGGGGATAACCTACGAGCAGTACTTC.

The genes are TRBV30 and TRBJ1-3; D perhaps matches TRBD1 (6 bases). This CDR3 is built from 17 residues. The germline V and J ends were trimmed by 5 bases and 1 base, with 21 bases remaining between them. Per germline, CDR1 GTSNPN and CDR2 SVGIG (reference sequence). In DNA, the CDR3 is TGTGCCTGGGAACGGGGGGCGAACGGATTTTCTGGAAACACCATATATTTT. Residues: CAWERGANGFSGNTIYF. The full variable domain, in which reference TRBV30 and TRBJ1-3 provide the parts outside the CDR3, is SQTIHQWPATLVQPVGSPLSLECTVEGTSNPNLYWYRQAAGRGLQLLFYSVGIGQISSEVPQNLSASRPQDRQFILSSKKLLLSDSGFYLCAWERGANGFSGNTIYFGEGSWLTVV.